The present T cell receptor beta chain was sequenced within a study of cytomegalovirus exposure and HLA in healthy donors. Broader study findings: TCR beta sequences reportedly predicted most subjects' HLA-A and HLA-B alleles accurately. Later analysis placed DRB1 highest and HLA-C lowest in TCR association rates, which differed by HLA locus.

With regard to this clone: Its antigen is currently unknown.

13 Jbeta primers and 60 Vbeta primers were used for the PCR. Using immunoSEQ multiplex PCR, the repertoire was profiled, and TCRdb retains in-frame clones only, with some absent. The profile shows 100,000 or so clones, 76% of them singletons. This CDR3 is built from 14 residues. CDR1 and CDR2 (germline): KGHSH, LQKENI. The V and J ends lost 3 bases and 4 bases respectively, with 12 bases between them. The TCR was taken from a middle-aged man in good health and CMV-seropositive. Sequenced sample: PBMCs. This sequence joins TRBV18 and TRBJ1-2; D gene uncertain. The CDR3 DNA reads as TGTGCCAGCTCACCCAACAGTGGTTCCTATGGCTACACCTTC. Residues: CASSPNSGSYGYTF.